This is a list of T cell receptor beta chains from one sample in a study of shared clonotypes between healthy human individuals. The protocol was immunoSEQ multiplex PCR, while the TCRdb copy is restricted to in-frame clones and leaves out a portion. The table has some 2,000,000 clones, 95% seen once. The specimen was naive CD4+ T cells sorted from blood. The receptors stem from a man aged 18 to 29 in good health. Each CDR3 is given with its conserved first and last residue. A D gene is named only where the DNA matches it firmly. Clone size is not always given. Where it is, it says once, few, many or a class for expanded clones.

j_gene,abundance,v_gene,d_gene,CDR3aa,CDR3nt
TRBJ1-6,-,TRBV4-1,TRBD1,CASSQDAGGGNSPLHF,TGCGCCAGCAGCCAAGATGCAGGGGGTGGTAATTCACCCCTCCACTTT
TRBJ1-2,once,TRBV5-8,-,CASSLAGYGYTF,TGTGCCAGCAGCTTGGCTGGCTATGGCTACACCTTC
TRBJ1-2,-,TRBV5-6,TRBD1,CASSLDRGTGSAAIDYTF,TGTGCCAGCAGCTTGGATCGCGGGACAGGGTCCGCGGCAATCGACTACACCTTC
TRBJ2-7,-,TRBV10-3,TRBD2,CAISESGIAGAYEQYF,TGTGCCATCAGTGAGTCGGGGATAGCGGGAGCCTACGAGCAGTACTTC
TRBJ2-7,-,TRBV10-3,-,CAIRRTEIDYEQYF,TGTGCCATCAGGAGAACAGAGATAGATTACGAGCAGTACTTC
TRBJ2-1,-,TRBV5-4,-,CASSSPGRVGDEQFF,TGTGCCAGCAGCTCGCCGGGACGGGTGGGGGATGAGCAGTTCTTC
TRBJ2-3,-,TRBV11-2,TRBD2,CASRILAGGTQYF,TGTGCCAGCAGAATACTAGCGGGAGGCACGCAGTATTTT
TRBJ1-6,-,TRBV2,-,CASSVNGDYNSPLHF,TGTGCCAGCAGTGTCAACGGAGACTATAATTCACCCCTCCACTTT
TRBJ2-7,-,TRBV7-7,TRBD2,CASSLGTSGSYEQYF,TGTGCTAGCAGCTTAGGAACTAGCGGGAGCTACGAGCAGTACTTC
TRBJ2-5,-,TRBV30,TRBD1,CAWSMTRDSQETQYF,TGTGCCTGGAGTATGACTCGGGACAGCCAAGAGACCCAGTACTTC
TRBJ1-4,once,TRBV19,-,CASSTGFEKLFF,TGTGCCAGTAGTACCGGCTTTGAAAAACTGTTTTTT
TRBJ2-3,-,TRBV5-1,TRBD2,CASSFSSGSTDTQYF,TGCGCCAGCAGCTTTTCTAGCGGGAGCACAGATACGCAGTATTTT
TRBJ2-7,-,TRBV5-1,-,CASSLAPRNEQYF,TGCGCCAGCAGCTTGGCCCCTAGGAACGAGCAGTACTTC
TRBJ1-5,-,TRBV5-1,TRBD1,CANLRDREDGNQPQHF,TGCGCCAACCTAAGGGACAGGGAAGACGGCAATCAGCCCCAGCATTTT
TRBJ2-3,-,TRBV19,-,CASSTWGGSTDTQYF,TGTGCCAGTAGTACCTGGGGCGGTAGCACAGATACGCAGTATTTT
TRBJ2-5,-,TRBV5-1,-,CASSLTTSQETQYF,TGCGCCAGCAGCTTGACGACAAGTCAAGAGACCCAGTACTTC
TRBJ1-2,-,TRBV6-1,-,CASSEAWGNYGYTF,TGTGCCAGCAGTGAAGCCTGGGGTAACTATGGCTACACCTTC
TRBJ1-6,once,TRBV5-4,-,CASSQMGPDNSPLHF,TGTGCCAGCAGCCAGATGGGACCTGATAATTCACCCCTCCACTTT
TRBJ1-5,-,TRBV6-1,-,CASSEMGLSNQPQHF,TGTGCCAGCAGTGAGATGGGGCTTAGCAATCAGCCCCAGCATTTT
TRBJ1-1,-,TRBV5-1,-,CASSLTDSNTEAFF,TGCGCCAGCAGCCTGACAGATTCGAACACTGAAGCTTTCTTT
TRBJ1-1,-,TRBV7-9,TRBD1,CASSPGQAAEAFF,TGTGCCAGCAGTCCCGGACAGGCGGCTGAAGCTTTCTTT
TRBJ1-1,-,TRBV6-5,-,CASSSRVGVTEAFF,TGTGCCAGCAGTTCCAGGGTCGGGGTTACTGAAGCTTTCTTT
TRBJ2-3,-,TRBV30,-,CAWSARGPDTQYF,TGTGCCTGGAGTGCCAGGGGACCAGATACGCAGTATTTT
TRBJ1-6,-,TRBV30,-,CAWSGRRNSPLHF,TGTGCCTGGTCCGGGAGGCGGAATTCACCCCTCCACTTT
TRBJ1-3,-,TRBV9,-,CASSPPWGGSSSGNTIYF,TGTGCCAGCAGCCCCCCCTGGGGCGGATCGAGCTCTGGAAACACCATATATTTT
TRBJ2-1,-,TRBV30,TRBD2,CAWSGLAGGGREQFF,TGTGCCTGGAGTGGACTAGCGGGAGGGGGCCGTGAGCAGTTCTTC
TRBJ2-3,-,TRBV7-3,-,CASSLFPEADTQYF,TGTGCCAGCAGCTTATTCCCGGAGGCAGATACGCAGTATTTT
TRBJ2-3,-,TRBV28,-,CASSFFPGRGGTDTQYF,TGTGCCAGCAGTTTCTTCCCGGGGCGAGGGGGAACAGATACGCAGTATTTT
TRBJ1-4,-,TRBV11-2,TRBD1,CASGLGQGGEKLFF,TGTGCCAGCGGACTTGGACAGGGGGGTGAAAAACTGTTTTTT